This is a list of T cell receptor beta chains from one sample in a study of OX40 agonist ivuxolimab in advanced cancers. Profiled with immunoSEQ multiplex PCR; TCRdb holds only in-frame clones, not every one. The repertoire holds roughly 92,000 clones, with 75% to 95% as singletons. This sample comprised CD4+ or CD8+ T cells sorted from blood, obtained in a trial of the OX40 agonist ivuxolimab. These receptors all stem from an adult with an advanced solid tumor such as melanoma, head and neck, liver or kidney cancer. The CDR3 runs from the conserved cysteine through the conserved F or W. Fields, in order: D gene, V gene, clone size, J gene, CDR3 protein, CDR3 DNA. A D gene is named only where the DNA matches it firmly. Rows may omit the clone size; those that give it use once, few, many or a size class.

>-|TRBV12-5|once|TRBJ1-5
CASGLSRDSYSNQPQHF
TGTGCTAGTGGTTTGTCACGGGACTCCTATAGCAATCAGCCCCAGCATTTT
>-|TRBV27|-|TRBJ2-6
CASGLSRSGANVLTF
TGTGCCAGCGGGTTATCAAGGTCTGGGGCCAACGTCCTGACTTTC
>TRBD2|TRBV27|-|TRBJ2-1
CASSSGFEQFF
TGTGCCAGTAGTAGCGGGTTTGAGCAGTTCTTC
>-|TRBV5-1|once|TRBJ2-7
CASSLGLGEDLYEQYF
TGCGCCAGCAGCTTGGGGTTGGGGGAGGATCTCTACGAGCAGTACTTC
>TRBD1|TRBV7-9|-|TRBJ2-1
CASSADREEQFF
TGTGCCAGCAGCGCCGACAGGGAGGAGCAGTTCTTC
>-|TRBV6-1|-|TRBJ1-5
CASSEAWGPDQPQHF
TGTGCCAGCAGTGAAGCGTGGGGGCCCGATCAGCCCCAGCATTTT
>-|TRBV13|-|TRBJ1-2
CASSFTGGYTF
TGTGCCAGCAGCTTTACGGGTGGCTACACCTTC
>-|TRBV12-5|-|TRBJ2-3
CASGLPGWGTDTQYF
TGTGCTAGTGGTTTACCAGGGTGGGGCACAGATACGCAGTATTTT
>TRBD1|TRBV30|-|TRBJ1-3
CAWNPGQPGNTIYF
TGTGCCTGGAACCCGGGACAGCCCGGAAACACCATATATTTT
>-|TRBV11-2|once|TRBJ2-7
CASSFGGNEQYF
TGTGCCAGCAGTTTTGGCGGGAACGAGCAGTACTTC
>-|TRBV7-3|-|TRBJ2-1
CASSLMGGVSSYNEQFF
TGTGCCAGCAGCTTAATGGGCGGGGTGAGCTCCTACAATGAGCAGTTCTTC
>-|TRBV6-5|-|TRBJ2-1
CASSYLALPNNEQFF
TGTGCCAGCAGTTACCTAGCGCTCCCAAACAATGAGCAGTTCTTC
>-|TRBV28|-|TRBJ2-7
CATTRSYEQYF
TGTGCCACCACTAGATCCTACGAGCAGTACTTC
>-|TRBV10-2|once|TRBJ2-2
CASSRGTNTGELFF
TGCGCCAGCTCCAGGGGAACGAACACCGGGGAGCTGTTTTTT
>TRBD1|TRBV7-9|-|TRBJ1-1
CASSLAGTVEAFF
TGTGCCAGCAGCTTAGCGGGGACAGTTGAAGCTTTCTTT
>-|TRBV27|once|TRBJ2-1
CASSSPPFGAYYNEQFF
TGTGCCAGCAGTTCACCTCCCTTCGGGGCGTATTACAATGAGCAGTTCTTC
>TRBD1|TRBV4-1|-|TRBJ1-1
CASSQAGTGVMNTEAFF
TGCGCCAGCAGCCAAGCCGGGACAGGAGTTATGAACACTGAAGCTTTCTTT
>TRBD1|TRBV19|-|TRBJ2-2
CASSPMTGGTGELFF
TGTGCCAGTAGTCCCATGACAGGGGGAACCGGGGAGCTGTTTTTT
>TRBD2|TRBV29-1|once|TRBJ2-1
CSVGTSGSFNEQFF
TGCAGCGTAGGGACTAGCGGGAGTTTTAATGAGCAGTTCTTC
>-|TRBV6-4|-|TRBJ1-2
CASSYRDTPEYGYTF
TGTGCCAGCAGTTACCGGGACACGCCGGAATATGGCTACACCTTC
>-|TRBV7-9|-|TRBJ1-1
CASSLQRNTEAFF
TGTGCCAGCAGCTTGCAGCGGAACACTGAAGCTTTCTTT
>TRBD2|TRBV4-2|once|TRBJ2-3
CASSQELAGGADTQYF
TGTGCCAGCAGCCAAGAACTAGCGGGAGGTGCAGATACGCAGTATTTT
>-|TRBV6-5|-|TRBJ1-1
CASRPSGALNTEAFF
TGTGCCAGCAGACCCTCGGGGGCTCTGAACACTGAAGCTTTCTTT
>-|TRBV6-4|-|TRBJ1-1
CAASARENTEAFF
TGTGCCGCCTCGGCAAGGGAGAACACTGAAGCTTTCTTT
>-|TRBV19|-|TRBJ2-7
CASSIFANYEQYF
TGTGCCAGTAGTATTTTTGCCAACTACGAGCAGTACTTC
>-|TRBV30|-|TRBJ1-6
CAWRSGLYSPLHF
TGTGCCTGGCGGTCTGGGTTGTATTCACCCCTCCACTTT
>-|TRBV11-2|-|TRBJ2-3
CASSLTGILQYF
TGTGCCAGCAGCTTGACGGGGATATTGCAGTATTTT
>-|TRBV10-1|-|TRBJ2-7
CASSDSGSYEQYF
TGCGCCAGCAGTGATAGCGGCTCCTACGAGCAGTACTTC
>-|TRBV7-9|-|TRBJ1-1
CASSFRNTEAFF
TGTGCCAGCAGCTTTCGGAACACTGAAGCTTTCTTT